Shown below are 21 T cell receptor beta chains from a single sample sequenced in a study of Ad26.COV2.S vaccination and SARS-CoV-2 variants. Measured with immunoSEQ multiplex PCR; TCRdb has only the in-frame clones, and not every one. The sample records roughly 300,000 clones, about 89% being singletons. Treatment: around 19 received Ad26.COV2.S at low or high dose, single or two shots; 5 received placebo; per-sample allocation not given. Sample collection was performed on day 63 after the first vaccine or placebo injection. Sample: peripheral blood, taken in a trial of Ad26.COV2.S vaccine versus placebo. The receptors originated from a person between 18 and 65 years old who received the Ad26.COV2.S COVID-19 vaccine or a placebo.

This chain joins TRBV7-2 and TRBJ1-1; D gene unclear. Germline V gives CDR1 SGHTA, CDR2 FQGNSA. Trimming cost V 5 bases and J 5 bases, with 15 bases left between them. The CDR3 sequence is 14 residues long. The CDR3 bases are TGTGCCAGCAGCCGGATGGGCCTAGGTACTGAAGCTTTCTTT. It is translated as CASSRMGLGTEAFF.

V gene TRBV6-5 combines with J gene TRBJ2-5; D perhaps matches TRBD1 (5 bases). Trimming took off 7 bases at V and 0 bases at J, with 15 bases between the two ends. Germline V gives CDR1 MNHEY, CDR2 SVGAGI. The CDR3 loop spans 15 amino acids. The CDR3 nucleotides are TGTGCCAGCAAACCCCGAAGACAGAACCAAGAGACCCAGTACTTC. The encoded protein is CASKPRRQNQETQYF.

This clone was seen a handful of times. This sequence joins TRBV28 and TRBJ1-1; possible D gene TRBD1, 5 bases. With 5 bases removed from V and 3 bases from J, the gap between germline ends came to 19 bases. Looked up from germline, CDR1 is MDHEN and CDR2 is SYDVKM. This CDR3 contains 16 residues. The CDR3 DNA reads TGTGCCAGCAGTCCAGGGCACACGGCGGCGTACACTGAAGCTTTCTTT. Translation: CASSPGHTAAYTEAFF.

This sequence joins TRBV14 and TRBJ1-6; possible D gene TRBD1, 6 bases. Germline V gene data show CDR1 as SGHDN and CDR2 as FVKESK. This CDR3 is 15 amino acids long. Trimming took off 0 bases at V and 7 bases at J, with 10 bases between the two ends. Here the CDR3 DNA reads TGTGCCAGCAGCCAAGATTCCGGACAGAATTCACCCCTCCACTTT. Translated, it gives CASSQDSGQNSPLHF.

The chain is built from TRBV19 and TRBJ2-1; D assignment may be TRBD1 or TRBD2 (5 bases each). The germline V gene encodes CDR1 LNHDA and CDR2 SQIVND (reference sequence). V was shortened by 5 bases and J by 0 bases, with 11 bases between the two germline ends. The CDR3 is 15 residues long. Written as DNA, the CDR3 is TGTGCCAGTAGTGCGGGCAGGGCCTCCTACAATGAGCAGTTCTTC. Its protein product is CASSAGRASYNEQFF.

The CDR3: CASSQGGDYNEQFF. The CDR3 DNA follows: TGTGCCAGCAGCCAAGGGGGAGATTACAATGAGCAGTTCTTC. The chain employs TRBV4-2 and TRBJ2-1; the D gene is possibly TRBD2 (5 bases). The CDR3 sequence is 14 residues long. CDR1 is LGHNA and CDR2 is YNFKEQ in the germline V gene. V was shortened by 1 base and J by 4 bases, with 8 bases between the two germline ends.

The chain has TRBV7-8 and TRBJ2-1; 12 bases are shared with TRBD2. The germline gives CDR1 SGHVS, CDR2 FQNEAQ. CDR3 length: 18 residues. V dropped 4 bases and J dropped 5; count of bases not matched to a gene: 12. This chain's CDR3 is CASSWLLRTSGMNNEQFF. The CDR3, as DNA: TGTGCCAGCAGCTGGCTTTTGAGGACTAGCGGGATGAACAATGAGCAGTTCTTC.

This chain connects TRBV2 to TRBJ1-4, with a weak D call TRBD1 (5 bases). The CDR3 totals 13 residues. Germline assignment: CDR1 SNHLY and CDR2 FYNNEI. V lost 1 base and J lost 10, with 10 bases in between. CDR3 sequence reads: CASSEVQVTKLFF. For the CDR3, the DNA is TGTGCCAGCAGTGAAGTACAGGTTACAAAACTGTTTTTT.

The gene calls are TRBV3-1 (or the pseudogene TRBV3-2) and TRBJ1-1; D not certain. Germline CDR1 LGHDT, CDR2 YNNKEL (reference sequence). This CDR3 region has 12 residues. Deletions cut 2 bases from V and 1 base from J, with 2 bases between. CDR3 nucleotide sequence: TGTGCCAGCAGCCAACAGAACACTGAAGCTTTCTTT. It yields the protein CASSQQNTEAFF.

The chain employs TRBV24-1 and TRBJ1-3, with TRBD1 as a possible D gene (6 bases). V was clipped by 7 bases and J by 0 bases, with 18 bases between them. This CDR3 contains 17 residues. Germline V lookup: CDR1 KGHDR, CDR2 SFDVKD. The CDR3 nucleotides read TGTGCCACCAGCCTCTGGACAGCGCCTCTCTCTGGAAACACCATATATTTT. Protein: CATSLWTAPLSGNTIYF.

The CDR3 loop is CASSLGGTSGRQQYF. CDR3 nucleotides: TGCGCCAGCAGCTTAGGCGGGACTAGCGGGAGACAGCAGTACTTC. The chain uses TRBV5-1 and TRBJ2-7; 14 bases line up with TRBD2. Germline V CDR1 and CDR2: SGHRS, YFSETQ. The V and J ends lost 2 bases and 8 bases, in that order; junction bases with no gene match: 6. CDR3 length equals 15 residues.

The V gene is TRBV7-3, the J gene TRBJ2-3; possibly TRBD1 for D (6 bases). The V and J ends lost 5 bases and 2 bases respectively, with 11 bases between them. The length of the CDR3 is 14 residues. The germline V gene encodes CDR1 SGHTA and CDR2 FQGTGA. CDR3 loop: CASSHGQITDTQYF. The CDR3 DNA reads TGTGCCAGCAGCCACGGACAGATCACAGATACGCAGTATTTT. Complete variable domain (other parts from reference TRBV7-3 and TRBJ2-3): GAGVSQTPSNKVTEKGKYVELRCDPISGHTALYWYRQSLGQGPEFLIYFQGTGAADDSGLPNDRFFAVRPEGSVSTLKIQRTERGDSAVYLCASSHGQITDTQYFGPGTRLTVL.

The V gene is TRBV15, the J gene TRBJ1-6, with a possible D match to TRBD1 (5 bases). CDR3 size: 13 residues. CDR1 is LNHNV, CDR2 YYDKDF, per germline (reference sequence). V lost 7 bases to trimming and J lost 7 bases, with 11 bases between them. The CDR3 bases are TGTGCCACCAACCCGGGGCCGAATTCACCCCTCCACTTT. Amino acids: CATNPGPNSPLHF.

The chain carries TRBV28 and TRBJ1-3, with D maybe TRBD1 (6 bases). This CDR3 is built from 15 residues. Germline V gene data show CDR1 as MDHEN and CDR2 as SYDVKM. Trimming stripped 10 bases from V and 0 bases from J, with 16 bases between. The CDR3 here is CATSFGQHSGNTIYF. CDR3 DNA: TGTGCCACCTCTTTCGGACAGCACTCTGGAAACACCATATATTTT.

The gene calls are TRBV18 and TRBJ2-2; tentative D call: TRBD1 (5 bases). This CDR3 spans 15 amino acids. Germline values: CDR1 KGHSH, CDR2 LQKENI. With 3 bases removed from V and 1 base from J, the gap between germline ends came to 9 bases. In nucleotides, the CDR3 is TGTGCCAGCTCACCGGACACCTTGAACACCGGGGAGCTGTTTTTT. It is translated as CASSPDTLNTGELFF.

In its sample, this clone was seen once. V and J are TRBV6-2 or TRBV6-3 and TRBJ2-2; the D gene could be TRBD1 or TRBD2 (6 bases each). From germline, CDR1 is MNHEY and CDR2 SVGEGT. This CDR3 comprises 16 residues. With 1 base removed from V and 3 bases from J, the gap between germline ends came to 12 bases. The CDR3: CASSYWGASDTGELFF. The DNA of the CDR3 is TGTGCCAGCAGTTACTGGGGGGCTTCGGACACCGGGGAGCTGTTTTTT.

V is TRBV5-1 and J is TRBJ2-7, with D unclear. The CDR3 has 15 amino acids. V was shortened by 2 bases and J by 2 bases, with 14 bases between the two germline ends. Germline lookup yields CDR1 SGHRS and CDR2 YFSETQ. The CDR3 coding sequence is TGCGCCAGCAGCTTAAAGGGTCTGATGACCTACGAGCAGTACTTC. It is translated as CASSLKGLMTYEQYF.

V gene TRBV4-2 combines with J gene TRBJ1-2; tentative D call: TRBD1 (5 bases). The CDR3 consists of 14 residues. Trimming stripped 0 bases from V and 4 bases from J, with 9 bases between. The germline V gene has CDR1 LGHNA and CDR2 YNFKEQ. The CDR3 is CASSQDKQVYGYTF. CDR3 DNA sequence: TGTGCCAGCAGCCAAGATAAACAGGTCTATGGCTACACCTTC.

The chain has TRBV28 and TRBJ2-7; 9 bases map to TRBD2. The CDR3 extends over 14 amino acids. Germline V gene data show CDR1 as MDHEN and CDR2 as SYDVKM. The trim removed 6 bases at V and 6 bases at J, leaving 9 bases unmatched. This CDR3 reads CASSPHSGRFEQYF. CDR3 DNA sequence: TGTGCCAGCAGCCCCCACAGCGGGAGGTTCGAGCAGTACTTC. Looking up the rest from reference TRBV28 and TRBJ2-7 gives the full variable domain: DVKVTQSSRYLVKRTGEKVFLECVQDMDHENMFWYRQDPGLGLRLIYFSYDVKMKEKGDIPEGYSVSREKKERFSLILESASTNQTSMYLCASSPHSGRFEQYFGPGTRLTVT.

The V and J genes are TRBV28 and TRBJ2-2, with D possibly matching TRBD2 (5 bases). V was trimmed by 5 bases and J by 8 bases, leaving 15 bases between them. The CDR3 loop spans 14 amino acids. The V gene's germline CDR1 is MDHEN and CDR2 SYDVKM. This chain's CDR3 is CASSLGLFGGELFF. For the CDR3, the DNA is TGTGCCAGCAGTCTCGGACTGTTCGGAGGGGAGCTGTTTTTT. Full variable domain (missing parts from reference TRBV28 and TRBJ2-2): DVKVTQSSRYLVKRTGEKVFLECVQDMDHENMFWYRQDPGLGLRLIYFSYDVKMKEKGDIPEGYSVSREKKERFSLILESASTNQTSMYLCASSLGLFGGELFFGEGSRLTVL.

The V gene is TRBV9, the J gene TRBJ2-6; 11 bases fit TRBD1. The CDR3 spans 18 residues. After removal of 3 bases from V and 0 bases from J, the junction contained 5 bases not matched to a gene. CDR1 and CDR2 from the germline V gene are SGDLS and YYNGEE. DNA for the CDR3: TGTGCCAGCAGCGGGCGGACAGGGGGCTTCTCTGGGGCCAACGTCCTGACTTTC. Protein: CASSGRTGGFSGANVLTF.